This is a list of T cell receptor beta chains from one sample in a study of blood T cell repertoires in COVID-19. The repertoire was sequenced with immunoSEQ multiplex PCR; TCRdb's copy has only in-frame clones and lacks some. The sample includes just over 650,000 clones, 80% to 90% of them seen just once. Sequencing was performed on peripheral blood. Source of these receptors: a woman between 18 and 30 years old with acute or convalescent COVID-19. The CDR3 runs from the conserved cysteine through the conserved F or W. The D gene is left open where the match is weak. Some rows have no size entry. The others give once, few or many, or a class for an expanded clone.

TRBJ1-1 | TRBV30 | - | - | TGTGCCTGGAGCTCTTCGGGGTATGAGACTGAAGCTTTCTTT | CAWSSSGYETEAFF
TRBJ1-4 | TRBV4-1 | - | - | TGCGCCAGCAGATATGGCACAATGAATGAAAAACTGTTTTTT | CASRYGTMNEKLFF
TRBJ2-4 | TRBV29-1 | - | - | TGCAGCGTTGAAGATCAGGGGATCGACATTCAGTACTTC | CSVEDQGIDIQYF
TRBJ2-3 | TRBV10-3 | - | TRBD2 | TGTGCCATCAGTGGGGAGCCCGGGACTAGCGGGGTTGGAGATACGCAGTATTTT | CAISGEPGTSGVGDTQYF
TRBJ1-4 | TRBV5-5 | - | TRBD1 | TGTGCCAGCAGTCGACAGGGGGATGAAAAACTGTTTTTT | CASSRQGDEKLFF
TRBJ1-1 | TRBV7-9 | - | - | TGTGCCAGCAGCTTTCCACAGGAGATTAGGACTGAAGCTTTCTTT | CASSFPQEIRTEAFF
TRBJ1-2 | TRBV19 | once | TRBD1 | TGTGCCAGTAGGCCGACAGGGGCCGGGGGAAGAGGCTACACCTTC | CASRPTGAGGRGYTF
TRBJ2-3 | TRBV5-1 | - | TRBD1 | TGCGCCAGCAGCTGGGGGACAGACGCCGGTACGCAGTATTTT | CASSWGTDAGTQYF
TRBJ1-1 | TRBV2 | - | - | TGTGCCAGCAGTGCTCAGGGGCTGAACACTGAAGCTTTCTTT | CASSAQGLNTEAFF
TRBJ2-2 | TRBV24-1 | - | TRBD1 | TGTGCCACCAGTGATCGAATACAGGGGTGGGACACCGGGGAGCTGTTTTTT | CATSDRIQGWDTGELFF
TRBJ1-2 | TRBV7-8 | - | - | TGTGCCAGCAGCTTAGCGCAGGGCTATGGCTACACCTTC | CASSLAQGYGYTF
TRBJ1-5 | TRBV5-8 | - | TRBD1 | TGTGCCAGCAGCTTCAAAACCGGGACAGGGGTTCAGCCCCAGCATTTT | CASSFKTGTGVQPQHF
TRBJ2-2 | TRBV7-3 | - | - | TGTGCCAGCAGCTTGACAGCATCGAACACCGGGGAGCTGTTTTTT | CASSLTASNTGELFF
TRBJ2-5 | TRBV11-2 | - | - | TGTGCCAGCAGCTCTCCAGGGTTCTCCGCAGAGACCCAGTACTTC | CASSSPGFSAETQYF
TRBJ1-2 | TRBV4-3 | - | TRBD1 | TGCGCCAGCAGCCAAACAGGGGCCGGTGGCTACACCTTC | CASSQTGAGGYTF
TRBJ2-2 | TRBV24-1 | - | TRBD1 | TGTGCCACCAGTGATCCCCTACCTCTGACAGGGCAGAACACCGGGGAGCTGTTTTTT | CATSDPLPLTGQNTGELFF